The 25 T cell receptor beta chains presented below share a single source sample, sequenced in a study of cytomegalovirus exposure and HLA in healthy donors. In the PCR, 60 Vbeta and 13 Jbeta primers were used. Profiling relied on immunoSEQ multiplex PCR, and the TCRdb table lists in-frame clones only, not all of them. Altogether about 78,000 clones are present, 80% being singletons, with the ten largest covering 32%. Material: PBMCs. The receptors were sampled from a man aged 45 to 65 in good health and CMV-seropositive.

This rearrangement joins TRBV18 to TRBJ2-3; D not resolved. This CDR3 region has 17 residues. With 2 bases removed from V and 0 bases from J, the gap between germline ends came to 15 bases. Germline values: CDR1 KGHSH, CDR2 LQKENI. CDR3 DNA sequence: TGTGCCAGCTCACCAGGGCTTCTCGGCTCTAGCACAGATACGCAGTATTTT. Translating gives CASSPGLLGSSTDTQYF.

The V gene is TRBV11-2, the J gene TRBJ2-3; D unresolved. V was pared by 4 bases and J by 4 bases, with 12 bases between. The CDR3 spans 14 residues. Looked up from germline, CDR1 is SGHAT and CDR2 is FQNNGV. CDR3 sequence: CASSSVRWPDTQYF. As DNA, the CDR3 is TGTGCCAGCAGCTCAGTGAGGTGGCCAGATACGCAGTATTTT.

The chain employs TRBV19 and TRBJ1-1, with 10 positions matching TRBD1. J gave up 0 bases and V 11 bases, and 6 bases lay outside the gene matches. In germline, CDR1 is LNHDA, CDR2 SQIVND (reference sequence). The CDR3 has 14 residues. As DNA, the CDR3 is TGTGCCTGTCGGGACAGGGGTCTGAACACTGAAGCTTTCTTT. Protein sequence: CACRDRGLNTEAFF.

For the CDR3, the DNA is TGTGCCAGCAGTCTCGCAGGGGGTCTCCGCTACGAGCAGTACTTC. Translated, it gives CASSLAGGLRYEQYF. The gene calls are TRBV27 and TRBJ2-7, with TRBD1 matching over 7 bases. This CDR3 spans 15 amino acids. Germline CDR1 and CDR2: MNHEY and SMNVEV (reference sequence). V lost 5 bases, J lost 3 bases, and 10 bases stayed unmatched.

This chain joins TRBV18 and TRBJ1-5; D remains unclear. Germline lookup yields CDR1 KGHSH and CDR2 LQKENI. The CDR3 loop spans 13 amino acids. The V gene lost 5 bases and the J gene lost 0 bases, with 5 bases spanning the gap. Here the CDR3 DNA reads TGTGCCAGCTCATCCTATAGCAATCAGCCCCAGCATTTT. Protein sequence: CASSSYSNQPQHF.

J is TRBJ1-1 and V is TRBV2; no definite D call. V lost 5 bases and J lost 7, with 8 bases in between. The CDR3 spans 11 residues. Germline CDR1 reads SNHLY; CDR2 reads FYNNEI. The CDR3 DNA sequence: TGTGCCAGCAGTCGCGTAAGTGAAGCTTTCTTT. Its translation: CASSRVSEAFF.

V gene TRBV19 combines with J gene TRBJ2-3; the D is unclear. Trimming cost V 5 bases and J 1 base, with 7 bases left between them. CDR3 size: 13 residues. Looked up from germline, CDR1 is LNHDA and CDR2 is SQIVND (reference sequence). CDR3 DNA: TGTGCCAGTAGTTCGGCGGGCACAGATACGCAGTATTTT. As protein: CASSSAGTDTQYF.

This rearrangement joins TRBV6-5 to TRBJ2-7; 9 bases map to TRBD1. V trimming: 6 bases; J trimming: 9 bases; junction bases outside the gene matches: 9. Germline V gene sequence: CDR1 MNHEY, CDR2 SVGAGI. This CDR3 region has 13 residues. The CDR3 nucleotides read TGTGCCAGCAGCCTGCCCGGGACAGGGCGGCAGTACTTC. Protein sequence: CASSLPGTGRQYF.

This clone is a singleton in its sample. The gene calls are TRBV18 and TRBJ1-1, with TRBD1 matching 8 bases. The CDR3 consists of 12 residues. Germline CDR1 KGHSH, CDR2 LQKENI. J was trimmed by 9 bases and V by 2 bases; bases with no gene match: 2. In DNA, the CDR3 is TGTGCCAGCTCACCAGGACAGGGTCAAGCTTTCTTT. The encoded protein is CASSPGQGQAFF.

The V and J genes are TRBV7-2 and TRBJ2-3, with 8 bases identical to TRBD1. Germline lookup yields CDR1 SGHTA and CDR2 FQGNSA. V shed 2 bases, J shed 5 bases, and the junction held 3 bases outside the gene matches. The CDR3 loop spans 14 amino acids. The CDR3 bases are TGTGCCAGCAGCTTAAACAGGGGGAAAGATACGCAGTATTTT. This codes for CASSLNRGKDTQYF. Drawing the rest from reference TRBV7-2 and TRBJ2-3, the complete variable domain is GAGVSQSPSNKVTEKGKDVELRCDPISGHTALYWYRQSLGQGLEFLIYFQGNSAPDKSGLPSDRFSAERTGGSVSTLTIQRTQQEDSAVYLCASSLNRGKDTQYFGPGTRLTVL.

The CDR3 sequence is CSAAGPGGTDTQYF. The CDR3 region has the DNA TGCAGCGCCGCTGGTCCGGGAGGCACAGATACGCAGTATTTT. The chain has TRBV29-1 and TRBJ2-3; D possibly corresponds to TRBD2 (6 bases). The V and J ends lost 7 bases and 1 base respectively, with 15 bases between them. Germline CDR1 reads SQVTM; CDR2 reads ANQGSEA. This CDR3 comprises 14 residues.

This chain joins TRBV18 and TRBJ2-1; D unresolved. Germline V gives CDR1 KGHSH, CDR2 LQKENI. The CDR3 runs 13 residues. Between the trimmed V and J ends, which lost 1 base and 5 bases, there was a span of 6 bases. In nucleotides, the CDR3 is TGTGCCAGCTCACCACTAGCAGACAATGAGCAGTTCTTC. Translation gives CASSPLADNEQFF.

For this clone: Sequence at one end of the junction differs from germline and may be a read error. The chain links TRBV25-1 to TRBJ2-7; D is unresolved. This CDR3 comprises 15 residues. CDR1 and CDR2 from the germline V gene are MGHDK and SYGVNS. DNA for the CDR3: TGTACCAGCAGTGAAGTTGGGCGTCCGAACTACGAGCAGTACTTC. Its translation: CTSSEVGRPNYEQYF.

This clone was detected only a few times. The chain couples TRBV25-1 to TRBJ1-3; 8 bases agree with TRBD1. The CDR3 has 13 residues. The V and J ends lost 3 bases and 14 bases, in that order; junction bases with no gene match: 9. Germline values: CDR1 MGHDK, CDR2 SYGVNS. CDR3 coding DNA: TGTGCCAGCAGTGACTCCCTGGGACAGGCTTTATATTTT. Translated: CASSDSLGQALYF.

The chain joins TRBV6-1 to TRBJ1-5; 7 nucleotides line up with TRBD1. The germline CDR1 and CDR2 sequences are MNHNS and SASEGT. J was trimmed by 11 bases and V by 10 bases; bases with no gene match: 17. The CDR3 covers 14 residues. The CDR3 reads CATRSGTDYGTQHF. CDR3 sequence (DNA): TGTGCCACCCGATCCGGGACAGATTATGGGACCCAGCATTTT.

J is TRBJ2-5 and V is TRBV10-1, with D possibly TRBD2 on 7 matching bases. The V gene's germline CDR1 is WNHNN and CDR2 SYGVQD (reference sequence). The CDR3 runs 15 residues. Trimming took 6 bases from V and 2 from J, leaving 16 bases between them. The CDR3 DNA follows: TGCGCCAGCAGGAGGGGGGACGGGGGGCAAGAGACCCAGTACTTC. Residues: CASRRGDGGQETQYF.

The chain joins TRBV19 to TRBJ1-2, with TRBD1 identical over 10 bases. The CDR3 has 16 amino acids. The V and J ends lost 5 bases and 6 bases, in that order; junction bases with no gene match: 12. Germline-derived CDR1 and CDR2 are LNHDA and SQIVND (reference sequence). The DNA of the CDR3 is TGTGCCAGTAGTGCTTTGACAGGGGGCGTTTTCGATGGCTACACCTTC. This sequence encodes CASSALTGGVFDGYTF.

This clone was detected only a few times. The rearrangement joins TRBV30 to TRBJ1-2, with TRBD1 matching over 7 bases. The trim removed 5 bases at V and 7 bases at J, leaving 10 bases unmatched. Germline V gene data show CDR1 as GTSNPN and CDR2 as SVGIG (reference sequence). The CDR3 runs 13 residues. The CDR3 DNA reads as TGTGCCTGGGAGGTGACAGGGACCGGTGGCTACACCTTC. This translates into CAWEVTGTGGYTF.

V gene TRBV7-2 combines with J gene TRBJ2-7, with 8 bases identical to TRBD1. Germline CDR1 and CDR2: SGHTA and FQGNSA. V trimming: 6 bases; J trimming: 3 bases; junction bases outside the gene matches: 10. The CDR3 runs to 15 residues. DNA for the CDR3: TGTGCCAGCAGTAGACAGGGGTCGAGTAACTACGAGCAGTACTTC. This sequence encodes CASSRQGSSNYEQYF. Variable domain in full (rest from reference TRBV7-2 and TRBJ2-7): GAGVSQSPSNKVTEKGKDVELRCDPISGHTALYWYRQSLGQGLEFLIYFQGNSAPDKSGLPSDRFSAERTGGSVSTLTIQRTQQEDSAVYLCASSRQGSSNYEQYFGPGTRLTVT.

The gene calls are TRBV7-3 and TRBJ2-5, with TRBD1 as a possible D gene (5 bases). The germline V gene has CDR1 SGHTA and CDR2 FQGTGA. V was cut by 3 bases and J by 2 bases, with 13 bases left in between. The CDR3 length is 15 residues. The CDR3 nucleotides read TGTGCCAGCAGCTTTGGGGCAGTACTACAAGAGACCCAGTACTTC. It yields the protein CASSFGAVLQETQYF. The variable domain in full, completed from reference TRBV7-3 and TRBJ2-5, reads GAGVSQTPSNKVTEKGKYVELRCDPISGHTALYWYRQSLGQGPEFLIYFQGTGAADDSGLPNDRFFAVRPEGSVSTLKIQRTERGDSAVYLCASSFGAVLQETQYFGPGTRLLVL.

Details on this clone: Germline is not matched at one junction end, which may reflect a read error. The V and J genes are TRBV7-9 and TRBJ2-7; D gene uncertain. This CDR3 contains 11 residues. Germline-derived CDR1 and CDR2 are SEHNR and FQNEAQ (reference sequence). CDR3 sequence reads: CSSIGAYEQYF. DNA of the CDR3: TGTTCCAGCATCGGAGCCTACGAGCAGTACTTC.

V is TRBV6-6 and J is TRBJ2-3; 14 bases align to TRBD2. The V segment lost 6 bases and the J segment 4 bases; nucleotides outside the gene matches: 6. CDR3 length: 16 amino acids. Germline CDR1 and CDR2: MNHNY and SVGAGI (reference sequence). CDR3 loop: CASSPPGLAGADTQYF. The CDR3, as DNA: TGTGCCAGCAGCCCGCCGGGACTAGCGGGAGCAGATACGCAGTATTTT.

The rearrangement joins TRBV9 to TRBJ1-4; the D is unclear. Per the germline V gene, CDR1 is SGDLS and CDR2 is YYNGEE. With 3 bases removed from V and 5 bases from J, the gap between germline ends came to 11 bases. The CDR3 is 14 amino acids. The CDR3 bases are TGTGCCAGCAGCGGGAGGGTATCGAATGAAAAACTGTTTTTT. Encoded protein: CASSGRVSNEKLFF. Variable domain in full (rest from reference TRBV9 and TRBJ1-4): DSGVTQTPKHLITATGQRVTLRCSPRSGDLSVYWYQQSLDQGLQFLIQYYNGEERAKGNILERFSAQQFPDLHSELNLSSLELGDSALYFCASSGRVSNEKLFFGSGTQLSVL.

CDR3 residues: CASGLLNPGAPLSTDTQYF. The CDR3 DNA follows: TGTGCTAGTGGTTTGCTCAATCCGGGAGCACCACTTAGCACAGATACGCAGTATTTT. V and J are TRBV12-5 and TRBJ2-3; tentatively, D is TRBD2 (6 bases). This CDR3 is built from 19 residues. The V and J ends lost 2 bases and 0 bases respectively, with 21 bases between them. Germline-derived CDR1 and CDR2 are LGHNT and FRNRAP.

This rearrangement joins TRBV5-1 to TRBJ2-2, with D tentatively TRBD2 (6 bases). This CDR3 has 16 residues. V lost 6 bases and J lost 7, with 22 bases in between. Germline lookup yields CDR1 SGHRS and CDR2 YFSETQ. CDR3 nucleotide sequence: TGCGCCAGCACCCTCCTAACGTCTCAGGGAGGCGGGGAGCTGTTTTTT. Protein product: CASTLLTSQGGGELFF. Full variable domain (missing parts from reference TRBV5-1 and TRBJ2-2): KAGVTQTPRYLIKTRGQQVTLSCSPISGHRSVSWYQQTPGQGLQFLFEYFSETQRNKGNFPGRFSGRQFSNSRSEMNVSTLELGDSALYLCASTLLTSQGGGELFFGEGSRLTVL.